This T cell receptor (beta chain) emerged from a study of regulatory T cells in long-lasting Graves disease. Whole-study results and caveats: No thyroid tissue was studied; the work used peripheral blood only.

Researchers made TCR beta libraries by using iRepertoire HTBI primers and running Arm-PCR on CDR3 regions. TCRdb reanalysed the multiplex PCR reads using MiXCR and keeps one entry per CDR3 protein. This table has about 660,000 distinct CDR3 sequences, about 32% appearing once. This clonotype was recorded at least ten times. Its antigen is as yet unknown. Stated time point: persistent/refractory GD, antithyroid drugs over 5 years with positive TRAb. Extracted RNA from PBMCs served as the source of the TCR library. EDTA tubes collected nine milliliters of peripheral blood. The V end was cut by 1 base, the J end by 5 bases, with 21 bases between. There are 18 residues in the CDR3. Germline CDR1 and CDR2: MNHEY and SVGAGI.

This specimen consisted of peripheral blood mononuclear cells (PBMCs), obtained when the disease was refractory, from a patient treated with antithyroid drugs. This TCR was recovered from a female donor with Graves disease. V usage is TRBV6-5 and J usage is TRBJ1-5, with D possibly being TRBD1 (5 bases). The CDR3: CASSYYRYHLLEDQPQHF. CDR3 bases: TGTGCCAGCAGTTACTACAGGTACCACCTCCTTGAGGATCAGCCCCAGCATTTT.